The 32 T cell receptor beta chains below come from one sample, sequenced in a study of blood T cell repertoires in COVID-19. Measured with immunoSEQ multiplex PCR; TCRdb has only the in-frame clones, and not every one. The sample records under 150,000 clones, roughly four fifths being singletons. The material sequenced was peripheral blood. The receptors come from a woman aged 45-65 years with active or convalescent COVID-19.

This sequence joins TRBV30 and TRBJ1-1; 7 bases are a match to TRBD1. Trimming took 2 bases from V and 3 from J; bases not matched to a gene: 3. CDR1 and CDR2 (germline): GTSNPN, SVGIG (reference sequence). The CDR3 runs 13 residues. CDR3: CAWSRQGYTEAFF. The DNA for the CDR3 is TGTGCCTGGAGTAGACAGGGCTACACTGAAGCTTTCTTT.

The CDR3 nucleotides read TGTGCCAGCAGCGGAAGACTAGCGGGAGACAATGAGCAGTTCTTC. It is translated as CASSGRLAGDNEQFF. V is TRBV2 and J is TRBJ2-1; 12 bases match TRBD2. Germline CDR1 is SNHLY and CDR2 is FYNNEI. V dropped 6 bases and J dropped 5; count of bases not matched to a gene: 5. The length of the CDR3 is 15 residues.

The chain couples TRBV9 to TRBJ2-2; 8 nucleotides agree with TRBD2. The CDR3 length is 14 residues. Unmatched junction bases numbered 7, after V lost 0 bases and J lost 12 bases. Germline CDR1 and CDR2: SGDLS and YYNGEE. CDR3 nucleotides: TGTGCCAGCAGCGTAGGACTAGCGTCCGATAAGCTGTTTTTT. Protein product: CASSVGLASDKLFF.

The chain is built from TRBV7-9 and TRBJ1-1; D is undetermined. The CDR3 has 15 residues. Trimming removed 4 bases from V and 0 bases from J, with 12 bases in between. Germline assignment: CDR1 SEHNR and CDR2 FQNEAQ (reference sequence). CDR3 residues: CASSSGNVVNTEAFF. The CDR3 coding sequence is TGTGCCAGCAGCTCGGGGAATGTCGTGAACACTGAAGCTTTCTTT.

This CDR3 is CAWSPRGGGEQYF. The CDR3 DNA is TGTGCCTGGAGTCCCCGGGGGGGCGGCGAGCAGTACTTC. The chain has TRBV30 and TRBJ2-7; 8 positions match TRBD2. Germline V gene sequence: CDR1 GTSNPN, CDR2 SVGIG (reference sequence). This CDR3 spans 13 amino acids. V lost 2 bases and J lost 6; bases outside the gene matches: 6. Variable domain in full (rest from reference TRBV30 and TRBJ2-7): SQTIHQWPATLVQPVGSPLSLECTVEGTSNPNLYWYRQAAGRGLQLLFYSVGIGQISSEVPQNLSASRPQDRQFILSSKKLLLSDSGFYLCAWSPRGGGEQYFGPGTRLTVT.

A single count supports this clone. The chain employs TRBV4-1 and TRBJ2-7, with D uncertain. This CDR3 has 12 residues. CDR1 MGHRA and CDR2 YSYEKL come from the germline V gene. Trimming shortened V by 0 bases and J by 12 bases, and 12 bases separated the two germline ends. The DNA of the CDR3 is TGCGCCAGCAGCCAAGATGGGCAATACTTGTACTTC. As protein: CASSQDGQYLYF.

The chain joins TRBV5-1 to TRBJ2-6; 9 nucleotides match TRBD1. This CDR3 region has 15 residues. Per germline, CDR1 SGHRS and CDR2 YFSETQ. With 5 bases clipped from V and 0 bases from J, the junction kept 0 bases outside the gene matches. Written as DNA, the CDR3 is TGCGCCAGCAGGACAGGGGGCTCTGGGGCCAACGTCCTGACTTTC. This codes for CASRTGGSGANVLTF.

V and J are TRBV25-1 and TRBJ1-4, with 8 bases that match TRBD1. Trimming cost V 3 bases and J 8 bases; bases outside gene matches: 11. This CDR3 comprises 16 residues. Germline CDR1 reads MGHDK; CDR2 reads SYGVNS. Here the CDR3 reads CASSDPPTGEREKLFF. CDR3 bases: TGTGCCAGCAGTGACCCCCCGACAGGGGAACGCGAAAAACTGTTTTTT.

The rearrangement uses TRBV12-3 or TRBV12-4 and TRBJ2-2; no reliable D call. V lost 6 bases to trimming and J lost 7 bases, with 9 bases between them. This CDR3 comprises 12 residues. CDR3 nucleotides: TGTGCCAGCAGGGTACTCATCGGGGAGCTGTTTTTT. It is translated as CASRVLIGELFF.

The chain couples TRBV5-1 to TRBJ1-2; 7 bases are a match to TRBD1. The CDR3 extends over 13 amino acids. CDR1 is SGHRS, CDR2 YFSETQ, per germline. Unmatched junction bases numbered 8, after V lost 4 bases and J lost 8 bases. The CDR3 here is CASSVQGDVGYTF. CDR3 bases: TGCGCCAGCAGCGTTCAGGGGGACGTCGGCTACACCTTC.

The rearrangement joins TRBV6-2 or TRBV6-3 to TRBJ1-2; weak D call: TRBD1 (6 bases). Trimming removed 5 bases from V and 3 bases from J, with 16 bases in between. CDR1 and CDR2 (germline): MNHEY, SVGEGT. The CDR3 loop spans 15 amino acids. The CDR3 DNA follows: TGTGCCAGCAGTCCCCCTCCCGACAGGTACTATGGCTACACCTTC. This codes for CASSPPPDRYYGYTF.

The CDR3 nucleotides are TGTGCCATCAGTGAGTCACTGGATCAGCCCCAGCATTTT. The encoded protein is CAISESLDQPQHF. This chain links TRBV10-3 with TRBJ1-5, with no clear D. V was pared by 0 bases and J by 5 bases, with 5 bases between. Germline CDR1 and CDR2: ENHRY and SYGVKD. This CDR3 contains 13 residues.

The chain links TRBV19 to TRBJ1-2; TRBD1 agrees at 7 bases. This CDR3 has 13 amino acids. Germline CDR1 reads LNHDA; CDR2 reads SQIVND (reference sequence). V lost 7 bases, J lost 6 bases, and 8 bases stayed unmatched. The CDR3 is CASTIQGRDGYTF. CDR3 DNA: TGTGCCAGTACCATACAGGGGCGGGATGGCTACACCTTC. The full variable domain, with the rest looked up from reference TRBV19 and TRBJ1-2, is DGGITQSPKYLFRKEGQNVTLSCEQNLNHDAMYWYRQDPGQGLRLIYYSQIVNDFQKGDIAEGYSVSREKKESFPLTVTSAQKNPTAFYLCASTIQGRDGYTFGSGTRLTVV.

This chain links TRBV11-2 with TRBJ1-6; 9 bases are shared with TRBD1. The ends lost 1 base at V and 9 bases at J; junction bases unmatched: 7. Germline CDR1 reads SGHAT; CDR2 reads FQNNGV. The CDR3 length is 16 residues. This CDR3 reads CASSLGRTGAGSPLHF. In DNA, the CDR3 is TGTGCCAGCAGCTTAGGGAGGACAGGGGCCGGTTCACCCCTCCACTTT.

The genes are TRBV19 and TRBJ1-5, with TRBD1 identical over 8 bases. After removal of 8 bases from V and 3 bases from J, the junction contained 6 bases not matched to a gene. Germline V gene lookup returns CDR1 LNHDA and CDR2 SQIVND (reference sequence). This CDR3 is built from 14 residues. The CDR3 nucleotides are TGTGCCAGTGCGACGACAGGGGCCAATCAGCCCCAGCATTTT. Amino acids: CASATTGANQPQHF.

The DNA for the CDR3 is TGTGCCAGCAGCTTAGCGCGGGGAAGAAGGGAGCAGTTCTTC. It encodes CASSLARGRREQFF. The chain recombines TRBV11-2 with TRBJ2-1; possible D gene TRBD2, 6 bases. The V end lost 1 base, the J end lost 10 bases, and 14 bases lay between the germline ends. CDR3 length: 14 amino acids. The germline gives CDR1 SGHAT, CDR2 FQNNGV.

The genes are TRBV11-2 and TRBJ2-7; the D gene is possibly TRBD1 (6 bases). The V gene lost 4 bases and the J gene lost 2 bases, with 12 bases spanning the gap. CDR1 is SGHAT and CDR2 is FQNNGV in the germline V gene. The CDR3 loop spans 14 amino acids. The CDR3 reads CASSSTGSAYEQYF. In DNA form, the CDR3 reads TGTGCCAGCAGCTCCACAGGGTCGGCCTACGAGCAGTACTTC.

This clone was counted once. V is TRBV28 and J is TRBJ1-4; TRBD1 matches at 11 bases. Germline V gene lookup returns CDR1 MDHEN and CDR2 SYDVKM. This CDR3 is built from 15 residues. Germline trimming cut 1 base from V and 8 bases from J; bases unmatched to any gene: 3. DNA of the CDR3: TGTGCCAGCAGTTTATCCGGGACAGGGGGAGAAAAACTGTTTTTT. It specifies CASSLSGTGGEKLFF.

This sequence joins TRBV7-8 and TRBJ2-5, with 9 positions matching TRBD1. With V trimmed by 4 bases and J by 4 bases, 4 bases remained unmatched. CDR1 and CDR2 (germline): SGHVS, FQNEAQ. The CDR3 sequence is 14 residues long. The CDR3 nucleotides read TGTGCCAGCAGCTCCCGGGACAGGGCAGAGACCCAGTACTTC. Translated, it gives CASSSRDRAETQYF.

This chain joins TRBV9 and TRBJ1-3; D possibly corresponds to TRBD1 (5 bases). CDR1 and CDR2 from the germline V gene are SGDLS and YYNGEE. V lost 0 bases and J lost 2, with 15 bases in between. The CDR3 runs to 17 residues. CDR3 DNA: TGTGCCAGCAGCGTAGAGGGGACGGGAGATCCTGGAAACACCATATATTTT. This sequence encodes CASSVEGTGDPGNTIYF.

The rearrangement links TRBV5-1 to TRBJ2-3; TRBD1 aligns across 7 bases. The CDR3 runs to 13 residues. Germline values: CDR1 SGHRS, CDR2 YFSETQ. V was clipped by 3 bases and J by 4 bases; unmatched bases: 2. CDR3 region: CASSSQGADTQYF. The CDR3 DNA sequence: TGCGCCAGCAGCTCTCAGGGGGCAGATACGCAGTATTTT.

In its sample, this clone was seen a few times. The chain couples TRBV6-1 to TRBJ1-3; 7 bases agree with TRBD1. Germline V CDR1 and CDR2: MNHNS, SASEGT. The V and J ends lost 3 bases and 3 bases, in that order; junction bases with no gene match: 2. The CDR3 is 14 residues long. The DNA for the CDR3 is TGTGCCAGCAGTGAGCAGGGGGGTGGAAACACCATATATTTT. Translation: CASSEQGGGNTIYF.

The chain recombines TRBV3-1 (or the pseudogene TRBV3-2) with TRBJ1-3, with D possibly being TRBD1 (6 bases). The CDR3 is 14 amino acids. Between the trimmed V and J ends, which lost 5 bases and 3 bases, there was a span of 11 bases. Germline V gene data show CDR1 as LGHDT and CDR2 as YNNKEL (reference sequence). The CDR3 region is CASSFGQSGNTIYF. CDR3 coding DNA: TGTGCCAGCAGCTTCGGACAGAGTGGAAACACCATATATTTT.

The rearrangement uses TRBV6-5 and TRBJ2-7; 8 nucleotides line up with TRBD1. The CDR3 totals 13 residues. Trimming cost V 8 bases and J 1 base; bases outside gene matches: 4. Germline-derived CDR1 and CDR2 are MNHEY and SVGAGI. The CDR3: CASRQGRSYEQYF. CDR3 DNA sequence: TGTGCCAGCCGACAGGGGCGATCCTACGAGCAGTACTTC.

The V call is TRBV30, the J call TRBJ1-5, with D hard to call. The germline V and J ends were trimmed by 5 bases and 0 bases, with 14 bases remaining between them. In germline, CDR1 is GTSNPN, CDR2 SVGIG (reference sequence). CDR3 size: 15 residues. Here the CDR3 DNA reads TGTGCCTGGGCGAGGGCTGGGGTTAGCAATCAGCCCCAGCATTTT. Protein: CAWARAGVSNQPQHF.

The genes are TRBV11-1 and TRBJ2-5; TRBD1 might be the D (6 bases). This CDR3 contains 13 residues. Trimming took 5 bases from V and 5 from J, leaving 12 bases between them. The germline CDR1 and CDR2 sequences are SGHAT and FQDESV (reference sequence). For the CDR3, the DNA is TGTGCCAGCAGCCTACAGGGAGTGGAGACCCAGTACTTC. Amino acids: CASSLQGVETQYF.

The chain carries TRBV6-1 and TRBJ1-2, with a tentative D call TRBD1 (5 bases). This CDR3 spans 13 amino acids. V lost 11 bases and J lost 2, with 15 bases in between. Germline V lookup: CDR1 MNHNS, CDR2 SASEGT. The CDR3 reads CAWGEGTNYGYTF. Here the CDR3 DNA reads TGTGCCTGGGGGGAGGGGACGAACTATGGCTACACCTTC.

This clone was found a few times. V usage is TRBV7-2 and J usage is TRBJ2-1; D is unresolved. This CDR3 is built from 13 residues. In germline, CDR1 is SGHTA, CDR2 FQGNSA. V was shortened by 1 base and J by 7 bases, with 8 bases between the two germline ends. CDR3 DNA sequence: TGTGCCAGCAGCTTAGATCGGAGTAATGAGCAGTTCTTC. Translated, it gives CASSLDRSNEQFF.

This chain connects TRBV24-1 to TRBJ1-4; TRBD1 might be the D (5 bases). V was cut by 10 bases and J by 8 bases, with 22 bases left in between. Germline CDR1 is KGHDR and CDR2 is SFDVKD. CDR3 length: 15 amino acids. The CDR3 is CATVPAGRDGEKLFF. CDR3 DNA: TGTGCCACTGTACCCGCCGGCAGGGATGGGGAAAAACTGTTTTTT.

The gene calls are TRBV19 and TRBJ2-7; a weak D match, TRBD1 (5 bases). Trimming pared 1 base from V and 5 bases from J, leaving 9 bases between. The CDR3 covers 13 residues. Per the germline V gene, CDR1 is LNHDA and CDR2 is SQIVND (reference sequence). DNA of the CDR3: TGTGCCAGTAGTATAGTTTGGGGCCACGAGCAGTACTTC. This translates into CASSIVWGHEQYF.

CDR3 loop: CASSIHRAEGVYGYTF. DNA of the CDR3: TGTGCCAGTAGTATTCACCGGGCGGAGGGCGTCTATGGCTACACCTTC. V and J are TRBV19 and TRBJ1-2, with D uncertain. This CDR3 is 16 amino acids long. The V gene lost 3 bases and the J gene lost 4 bases, with 18 bases spanning the gap. Germline CDR1 LNHDA, CDR2 SQIVND (reference sequence).

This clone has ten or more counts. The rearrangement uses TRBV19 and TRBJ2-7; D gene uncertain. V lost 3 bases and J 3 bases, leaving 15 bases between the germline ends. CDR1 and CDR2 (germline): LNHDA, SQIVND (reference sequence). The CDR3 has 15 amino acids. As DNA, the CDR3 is TGTGCCAGTAGTATTTCAACAGACCGATACTACGAGCAGTACTTC. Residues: CASSISTDRYYEQYF.